Following are 14 T cell receptor beta chains from one sample sequenced in a study of T cell changes during pregnancy in multiple sclerosis. TCRdb's table, derived via immunoSEQ multiplex PCR, lists solely in-frame clones and lacks some. The table lists 60,000 to 65,000 clones, 80% to 95% of them singletons. The sample here was peripheral blood, taken in the second trimester of pregnancy. All receptors derive from a female donor in good health, enrolled as a control in a pregnancy study.

This chain joins TRBV5-1 and TRBJ2-5, with D possibly being TRBD1 (6 bases). The CDR3 runs 14 residues. V lost 0 bases and J 1 base, leaving 7 bases between the germline ends. CDR1 and CDR2 from the germline V gene are SGHRS and YFSETQ. CDR3 protein: CASSLGGLQETQYF. Written as DNA, the CDR3 is TGCGCCAGCAGCTTGGGGGGGCTCCAAGAGACCCAGTACTTC. The whole variable domain, remainder taken from reference TRBV5-1 and TRBJ2-5, is KAGVTQTPRYLIKTRGQQVTLSCSPISGHRSVSWYQQTPGQGLQFLFEYFSETQRNKGNFPGRFSGRQFSNSRSEMNVSTLELGDSALYLCASSLGGLQETQYFGPGTRLLVL.

The chain couples TRBV10-3 to TRBJ2-1, with a possible D match to TRBD1 (6 bases). V was shortened by 7 bases and J by 5 bases, with 12 bases between the two germline ends. The CDR3 length is 13 residues. Germline V lookup: CDR1 ENHRY, CDR2 SYGVKD. The CDR3 DNA sequence: TGTGCCATCAATCGGGACACCGACAATGAGCAGTTCTTC. Translating it yields CAINRDTDNEQFF.

This sequence joins TRBV21-1 and TRBJ2-7; TRBD2 is the table's D call and was not checked against the DNA. TRBV21-1 is a known pseudogene. This CDR3 is built from 17 residues. DNA of the CDR3: TGTGCCAGCAGCAAATGGGTCCCAGCGGGGGTGGAGTACGAGCAGTACTTC. It specifies CASSKWVPAGVEYEQYF.

The V gene is TRBV19, the J gene TRBJ1-2; D is unclear. This CDR3 region has 13 residues. Germline V gene lookup returns CDR1 LNHDA and CDR2 SQIVND (reference sequence). V lost 3 bases and J 4 bases, leaving 9 bases between the germline ends. CDR3 DNA sequence: TGTGCCAGTAGTATGGCAGTTTCCTATGGCTACACCTTC. The encoded protein is CASSMAVSYGYTF.

V gene TRBV28 combines with J gene TRBJ2-7, with 8 bases matching TRBD1. V was clipped by 7 bases and J by 4 bases; unmatched bases: 6. CDR3 size: 13 residues. Germline V gene data show CDR1 as MDHEN and CDR2 as SYDVKM. In DNA, the CDR3 is TGTGCCAGCACCGGACAGGGTATATACGAGCAGTACTTC. As protein: CASTGQGIYEQYF.

This chain links TRBV18 with TRBJ2-3, with 12 bases lining up with TRBD2. Germline-derived CDR1 and CDR2 are KGHSH and LQKENI. The CDR3 covers 18 residues. V shed 6 bases, J shed 0 bases, and the junction held 10 bases outside the gene matches. The CDR3 DNA reads TGTGCCAGCTCCACCCGGACTAGCGGGGCCGGTAGCACAGATACGCAGTATTTT. It translates to CASSTRTSGAGSTDTQYF. Drawing the rest from reference TRBV18 and TRBJ2-3, the complete variable domain is NAGVMQNPRHLVRRRGQEARLRCSPMKGHSHVYWYRQLPEEGLKFMVYLQKENIIDESGMPKERFSAEFPKEGPSILRIQQVVRGDSAAYFCASSTRTSGAGSTDTQYFGPGTRLTVL.

This chain links TRBV2 with TRBJ2-6, with TRBD2 as a possible D gene (6 bases). The V gene's germline CDR1 is SNHLY and CDR2 FYNNEI. The CDR3 extends over 16 amino acids. Trimming took off 5 bases at V and 0 bases at J, with 11 bases between the two ends. Written as DNA, the CDR3 is TGTGCCAGCAGTCTTCCCGGGAGCTCTGGGGCCAACGTCCTGACTTTC. Amino acid sequence: CASSLPGSSGANVLTF.

This clone was found a few times. The chain has TRBV6-5 and TRBJ1-1; D not certain. The CDR3 is made up of 13 amino acids. Germline CDR1 and CDR2: MNHEY and SVGAGI. The V end lost 6 bases, the J end lost 4 bases, and 12 bases lay between the germline ends. The CDR3 coding sequence is TGTGCCAGCAGATTCGGCCGGAGCACTGAAGCTTTCTTT. Its protein product is CASRFGRSTEAFF.

V is TRBV7-8 and J is TRBJ1-1, with 10 nucleotides matching TRBD1. The CDR3 is 14 amino acids. CDR1 SGHVS and CDR2 FQNEAQ come from the germline V gene. V lost 8 bases and J lost 1; bases outside the gene matches: 4. In DNA form, the CDR3 reads TGTGCCAGCGACAGGGGGCAGGGGAACACTGAAGCTTTCTTT. Translated, it gives CASDRGQGNTEAFF.

This rearrangement joins TRBV6-5 to TRBJ2-7; D is perhaps TRBD2 (6 bases). This CDR3 is 14 amino acids long. Per the germline V gene, CDR1 is MNHEY and CDR2 is SVGAGI. Trimming took off 5 bases at V and 1 base at J, with 12 bases between the two ends. CDR3 bases: TGTGCCAGCAGTGTATTCGGGGGTTCCTACGAGCAGTACTTC. Translated: CASSVFGGSYEQYF.

The genes are TRBV6-5 and TRBJ2-2; D may be TRBD2 (6 bases). This CDR3 spans 13 amino acids. Germline-derived CDR1 and CDR2 are MNHEY and SVGAGI. Trimming removed 9 bases from V and 3 bases from J, with 11 bases in between. CDR3 sequence (DNA): TGTGCCAGTCGTCGGGACTACACCGGGGAGCTGTTTTTT. It translates to CASRRDYTGELFF.

The V and J genes are TRBV5-6 and TRBJ2-1; 8 nucleotides match TRBD2. Germline lookup yields CDR1 SGHDT and CDR2 YYEEEE. This CDR3 is 15 amino acids long. With 4 bases clipped from V and 3 bases from J, the junction kept 6 bases outside the gene matches. CDR3 region: CASSLSGGLYNEQFF. The CDR3 DNA reads TGTGCCAGCAGCCTCAGCGGGGGCCTCTACAATGAGCAGTTCTTC.

This chain links TRBV6-5 with TRBJ1-5, with D uncertain. From germline, CDR1 is MNHEY and CDR2 SVGAGI. The V and J ends lost 0 bases and 3 bases respectively, with 9 bases between them. The CDR3 has 15 amino acids. In nucleotides, the CDR3 is TGTGCCAGCAGTTACTCGCGGGGTGACAATCAGCCCCAGCATTTT. Translating gives CASSYSRGDNQPQHF.

The rearrangement uses TRBV19 and TRBJ1-1; no firm D call. This CDR3 region has 13 residues. The V end lost 1 base, the J end lost 1 base, and 4 bases lay between the germline ends. The germline gives CDR1 LNHDA, CDR2 SQIVND (reference sequence). The CDR3, as DNA: TGTGCCAGTAGTATAGGGAGGAACACTGAAGCTTTCTTT. This translates into CASSIGRNTEAFF.